This TCR beta chain was observed in a study of T cell repertoires in cytomegalovirus infection (dated by TCRdb to between 2017 and 2020). General notes on the study: Because public TCR beta signatures pointed to carriage of CMV infection together with the matching HLA type, the HLA type of each donor mattered for the analysis.

The germline ends are 12 bases apart after V is trimmed by 5 bases and J by 5 bases. The germline V gene yields MNHNS for CDR1 and SASEGT for CDR2. The CDR3 has 14 amino acids, counting the end cysteine and phenylalanine. The CDR3 DNA has 42 bases and is translated from base 1. The reads were generated on an Illumina HiSeq 1500. Clones were called with MiXCR by TCRdb after fastp trimmed the public reads at Q25, and only in-frame beta chains were retained. When rows share a CDR3 protein, they turn into one entry using the most common DNA and genes. The sample table shows fewer than 350,000 distinct CDR3 sequences, and roughly 16% are seen once. The top ten constitute about 12% of the sample. Regarding this clonotype: It has no known antigen specificity. No base quality values were provided; no much bigger clone lies one nucleotide off.

The paper as a whole reports these results and caveats: In the ex vivo response, HLA-C-restricted CMV-specific TCR beta clonotypes were dominant, and in two of eight donors the single most frequent clonotype came from this HLA-C-restricted group. In both this cohort and an independent roughly 330-donor cohort, the cumulative frequency of public TCR beta family members distinguished carriers of CMV infection plus the relevant HLA type.

The TCR comes from a human donor in good health (CMV status not recorded). Some clones in this sample may be carry-over from other donors' samples. The sequence is built from TRBV6-1 and TRBJ2-2; TRBD1 is a possible D gene, resting on 5 matching bases. Sequencing used PBMCs. The nucleotide sequence is given as TGTGCCAGCAGTTGGGATCCAGGGACCGGGGAGCTGTTTTTT. Translated, it gives CASSWDPGTGELFF.